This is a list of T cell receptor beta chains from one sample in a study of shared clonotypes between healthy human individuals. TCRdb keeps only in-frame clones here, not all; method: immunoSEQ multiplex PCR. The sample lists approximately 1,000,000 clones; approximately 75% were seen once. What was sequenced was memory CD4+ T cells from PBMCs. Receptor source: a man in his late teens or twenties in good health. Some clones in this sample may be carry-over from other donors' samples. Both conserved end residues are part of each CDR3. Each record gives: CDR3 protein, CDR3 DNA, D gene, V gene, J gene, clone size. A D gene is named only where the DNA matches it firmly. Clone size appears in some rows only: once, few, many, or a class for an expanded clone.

CASSPGPNTGELFF	TGTGCCAGCTCACCGGGACCCAACACCGGGGAGCTGTTTTTT	NA	TRBV18	TRBJ2-2	NA
CAWSALTGVYSYEQYF	TGTGCCTGGAGTGCCTTGACAGGGGTCTACTCCTACGAGCAGTACTTC	TRBD1	TRBV30	TRBJ2-7	few
CASSLLGGRATDTQYF	TGTGCCAGCAGCTTACTAGGCGGGAGAGCTACAGATACGCAGTATTTT	TRBD2	TRBV7-3	TRBJ2-3	once
CASSDKVGETQYF	TGTGCCAGCAGTGACAAGGTCGGAGAGACCCAGTACTTC	NA	TRBV6-4	TRBJ2-5	NA
CASSPSLVGQGNGYTF	TGTGCCAGCTCACCGAGTCTTGTGGGACAGGGGAACGGCTACACCTTC	TRBD1	TRBV18	TRBJ1-2	NA
CSVEGREDEQYF	TGCAGCGTTGAAGGCAGGGAGGACGAGCAGTACTTC	NA	TRBV29-1	TRBJ2-7	NA
CASSQNSGTGFEQYF	TGTGCCAGCTCACAAAATTCCGGGACAGGGTTCGAGCAGTACTTC	TRBD1	TRBV18	TRBJ2-7	NA
CASSSGASTRYEQYF	TGTGCCAGCAGCTCCGGGGCTAGCACTCGCTACGAGCAGTACTTC	NA	TRBV6-1	TRBJ2-7	once
CASSPSRDTSEKLFF	TGTGCCAGCTCACCATCGAGAGATACAAGCGAAAAACTGTTTTTT	NA	TRBV18	TRBJ1-4	NA
CASSPTLRGPLNTGELFF	TGTGCCAGCTCACCAACACTCAGGGGGCCCTTGAACACCGGGGAGCTGTTTTTT	TRBD1	TRBV18	TRBJ2-2	NA
CASSLIGTPTGELFF	TGTGCCAGCAGCTTAATAGGGACACCGACCGGGGAGCTGTTTTTT	NA	TRBV7-6	TRBJ2-2	NA
CATMGQGAPSYEQYF	TGTGCCACCATGGGACAGGGAGCCCCATCCTACGAGCAGTACTTC	TRBD1	TRBV28	TRBJ2-7	NA
CASSPTGGLETQYF	TGTGCCAGCTCACCCACAGGGGGCTTAGAGACCCAGTACTTC	TRBD1	TRBV18	TRBJ2-5	NA
CASGLGPHNEQFF	TGTGCCTCCGGTCTGGGGCCTCACAATGAGCAGTTCTTC	NA	TRBV11-1	TRBJ2-1	NA
CASSVYEQYF	TGTGCCAGCTCCGTCTACGAGCAGTACTTC	NA	TRBV2	TRBJ2-7	NA
CASRRRGENTEAFF	TGTGCCAGCAGGCGCAGGGGCGAGAACACTGAAGCTTTCTTT	NA	TRBV2	TRBJ1-1	NA
CSVVGRAGETQYF	TGCAGCGTTGTTGGGAGGGCCGGGGAGACCCAGTACTTC	TRBD2	TRBV29-1	TRBJ2-5	NA
CASSFRTSLTDTQYF	TGTGCCAGCAGCTTCCGGACTTCACTCACAGATACGCAGTATTTT	NA	TRBV5-6	TRBJ2-3	NA
CSVVGTGENEQYF	TGCAGCGTTGTAGGGACAGGGGAGAACGAGCAGTACTTC	TRBD1	TRBV29-1	TRBJ2-7	NA
CASSFLTGTSGNNEQFF	TGTGCCAGCAGTTTCTTAACCGGGACTAGCGGGAACAATGAGCAGTTCTTC	TRBD2	TRBV28	TRBJ2-1	NA
CASSSRDGRVETQYF	TGCGCCAGCAGCTCGCGGGATGGGAGAGTCGAGACCCAGTACTTC	NA	TRBV5-1	TRBJ2-5	once
CASSSGTAKNIQYF	TGTGCCAGCAGCTCCGGGACAGCCAAAAACATTCAGTACTTC	NA	TRBV7-9	TRBJ2-4	NA
CASSLATGRSYNEQFF	TGTGCCAGCAGTTTAGCGACAGGTCGCTCCTACAATGAGCAGTTCTTC	NA	TRBV28	TRBJ2-1	NA
CASSSSNYGYTF	TGTGCCAGCAGTAGCTCGAACTATGGCTACACCTTC	NA	TRBV28	TRBJ1-2	NA
CASKGQEISYEQYF	TGTGCCAGCAAGGGACAGGAGATCTCCTACGAGCAGTACTTC	TRBD1	TRBV2	TRBJ2-7	once
CATLDRGRSTDTQYF	TGTGCCACCTTGGACAGGGGGAGAAGCACAGATACGCAGTATTTT	TRBD1	TRBV27	TRBJ2-3	NA
CASSFWGTDTEAFF	TGTGCCAGCAGTTTTTGGGGTACCGACACTGAAGCTTTCTTT	NA	TRBV28	TRBJ1-1	NA
CASAGENWTNEKLFF	TGTGCCAGCGCCGGGGAAAATTGGACTAATGAAAAACTGTTTTTT	NA	TRBV7-9	TRBJ1-4	NA
CASTSSRGRDGYTF	TGTGCCAGCACCTCCTCTCGGGGGCGCGATGGCTACACCTTC	NA	TRBV27	TRBJ1-2	few
CASSYSRGRANQPQHF	TGTGCCAGCAGTTACTCCAGGGGCAGGGCCAATCAGCCCCAGCATTTT	NA	TRBV6-6	TRBJ1-5	NA
CASSLDWTVDSPLHF	TGTGCCAGCAGTTTGGATTGGACAGTAGATTCACCCCTCCACTTT	NA	TRBV28	TRBJ1-6	NA
CASSGRLWRGEAFF	TGTGCCAGCAGTGGCCGCTTATGGCGGGGAGAAGCTTTCTTT	NA	TRBV25-1	TRBJ1-1	NA
CASSPRKGSVSGNTIYF	TGTGCCAGCAGCCCCCGGAAGGGCAGTGTCTCTGGAAACACCATATATTTT	NA	TRBV7-9	TRBJ1-3	NA
CASSVGGVYNEQFF	TGTGCCAGCAGTGTCGGCGGTGTCTACAATGAGCAGTTCTTC	NA	TRBV6-1	TRBJ2-1	NA
CASSIGQGTEAFF	TGTGCCAGCAGCATTGGACAGGGGACTGAAGCTTTCTTT	TRBD1	TRBV7-9	TRBJ1-1	NA
CASSLRTGWIMNTEAFF	TGTGCCAGCAGTTTAAGGACAGGGTGGATAATGAACACTGAAGCTTTCTTT	TRBD1	TRBV28	TRBJ1-1	NA
CASSLVQGARDTQYF	TGCGCCAGCAGCTTGGTACAGGGGGCTAGGGATACGCAGTATTTT	TRBD1	TRBV5-1	TRBJ2-3	NA
CASSPGGGSYTDTQYF	TGTGCCAGCAGCCCGGGTGGCGGGAGCTACACAGATACGCAGTATTTT	TRBD2	TRBV5-4	TRBJ2-3	NA
CASSPRGGLTEAFF	TGTGCCAGCTCACCACGCGGGGGGCTGACTGAAGCTTTCTTT	NA	TRBV18	TRBJ1-1	NA
CASSTRGCSGINSYEQYF	TGTGCCAGCAGCACAAGGGGGTGTTCAGGAATAAACTCCTACGAGCAGTACTTC	NA	TRBV21-1	TRBJ2-7	NA
CSVEGVTNYGYTF	TGCAGCGTTGAGGGGGTGACGAACTATGGCTACACCTTC	NA	TRBV29-1	TRBJ1-2	NA
CASTSLWRATSSHQETQYF	TGCGCCAGCACCTCTCTGTGGAGGGCAACATCCTCGCACCAAGAGACCCAGTACTTC	NA	TRBV5-1	TRBJ2-5	NA
CASSPTPANTGELFF	TGTGCCAGCAGCCCGACACCGGCGAACACCGGGGAGCTGTTTTTT	NA	TRBV5-4	TRBJ2-2	few
CASSVGNTDTQYF	TGTGCCAGCAGCGTCGGTAACACAGATACGCAGTATTTT	NA	TRBV9	TRBJ2-3	NA
CASSPPGQGTSGSYEQYF	TGTGCCAGCAGCCCACCGGGACAGGGGACTAGCGGGTCCTACGAGCAGTACTTC	TRBD2	TRBV7-2	TRBJ2-7	NA
CASSQTGTGGGYTF	TGTGCCAGCAGCCAAACAGGGACAGGGGGTGGCTACACCTTC	TRBD1	TRBV9	TRBJ1-2	NA
CASSQDGNYGYTF	TGCGCCAGCAGCCAAGACGGTAACTATGGCTACACCTTC	NA	TRBV4-1	TRBJ1-2	NA
CASSLAGPYIPDTQYF	TGTGCCAGCAGCTTAGCGGGACCCTATATCCCAGATACGCAGTATTTT	NA	TRBV7-8	TRBJ2-3	NA